What follows is one T cell receptor beta chain and its context. Germline V lookup: CDR1 MNHEY, CDR2 SVGAGI. CDR3 size: 13 residues. Trimming stripped 6 bases from V and 4 bases from J, with 10 bases between. The sample comes from a study of blood T cell repertoires in COVID-19. The wider study: The cDNA or gDNA used as material had been derived from T cells, B-cell-depleted T cells, or PBMCs.

Sequenced by immunoSEQ multiplex PCR; TCRdb stores in-frame clones only, minus some. The sample lists about 330,000 clones, more than 90% occurring once. The V gene is TRBV6-5, the J gene TRBJ1-3; D is unclear. This receptor was taken from a woman aged 30 to 39 who had recovered from COVID-19. Sequencing used PBMCs or T cells enriched from blood (not recorded which). This CDR3 reads CASRPPQGNTIYF. The CDR3 nucleotides read TGTGCCAGCAGACCCCCACAGGGAAACACCATATATTTT.